This T cell receptor beta chain was found in a study of T cell responses to AZD1222 COVID-19 vaccine. General study results and limits: No day 14 peak samples; only post-peak repertoires were characterized.

Clones were read by immunoSEQ multiplex PCR, and TCRdb kept only the in-frame ones, dropping some. The data show around 130,000 clones, roughly 92% seen once. For this clone: Its antigen is still unknown.

The clonotype was recovered from an adult in good health. This specimen was peripheral blood, taken on day 0 of AZD1222 vaccination.

The CDR3 coding sequence is TGTGCCAGCAGCTCCTCCAGGGCCGGCTACACCTTC. Its protein is CASSSSRAGYTF. J is TRBJ1-2 and V is TRBV11-2, with D perhaps TRBD1 (5 bases). Germline CDR1 SGHAT, CDR2 FQNNGV. With 4 bases removed from V and 8 bases from J, the gap between germline ends came to 11 bases. The CDR3 consists of 12 residues.